Listed here are 6 T cell receptor beta chains from one sample, sequenced in a study of T-cell memory formation after mild COVID-19. TCRdb redid the calling of the 5' RACE reads with MiXCR, one entry per CDR3 protein. The data contain roughly 15,000 distinct CDR3 sequences, around a fifth of them singletons. The sequencing sample was made of PBMCs or a T cell subset sorted from them (not recorded which). The receptors derive from a man between 18 and 29 years old who had mild COVID-19 (a few samples of this study predate the infection). Cell type and time point are not known.

In this sample, this clonotype turned up many times. The J gene is TRBJ2-1, the V gene TRBV4-1; TRBD2 agrees at 9 bases. The CDR3 contains 18 residues. Looked up from germline, CDR1 is MGHRA and CDR2 is YSYEKL. V lost 0 bases and J lost 5; bases outside the gene matches: 11. The CDR3 loop reads CASSQDGGTSFGNNEQFF. The CDR3 DNA reads as TGCGCCAGCAGCCAAGATGGAGGGACTAGCTTCGGGAACAATGAGCAGTTCTTC.

This clonotype occurred a few times. The chain recombines TRBV27 with TRBJ1-2; no clear D. Deletions cut 6 bases from V and 2 bases from J, with 19 bases between. CDR3 length: 16 amino acids. Germline V gene data show CDR1 as MNHEY and CDR2 as SMNVEV (reference sequence). The CDR3 sequence is CASSSPSAGSNYGYTF. Written as DNA, the CDR3 is TGTGCCAGCAGCTCCCCTTCGGCGGGGTCGAACTATGGCTACACCTTC.

The table lists this clonotype with many counts. The genes are TRBV7-9 and TRBJ1-2, with D unresolved. The germline gives CDR1 SEHNR, CDR2 FQNEAQ (reference sequence). The CDR3 contains 15 residues. Between the trimmed V and J ends, which lost 2 bases and 2 bases, there was a span of 12 bases. Written as DNA, the CDR3 is TGTGCCAGCAGCTTATATTCAACAGCCAACTATGGCTACACCTTC. Translation: CASSLYSTANYGYTF.

This clonotype was picked up a small number of times. The chain joins TRBV28 to TRBJ1-1; no definite D call. Trimming left V 4 bases short and J 4 bases short, with 19 bases between. The CDR3 has 16 amino acids. CDR1 MDHEN and CDR2 SYDVKM come from the germline V gene. For the CDR3, the DNA is TGTGCCAGCAGTTCGACGGGCGACCGGAGTTTCACTGAAGCTTTCTTT. Its protein product is CASSSTGDRSFTEAFF.

This clonotype was observed at least ten times. The J gene is TRBJ2-7, the V gene TRBV7-9; TRBD1 agrees at 12 bases. V dropped 3 bases and J dropped 2; count of bases not matched to a gene: 8. Germline loops: CDR1 SEHNR, CDR2 FQNEAQ (reference sequence). This CDR3 spans 17 amino acids. CDR3 nucleotide sequence: TGTGCCAGCAGCTTTCCGGGACAGGGGGCCCTAACCTACGAGCAGTACGTC. Its translation: CASSFPGQGALTYEQYV.

This clonotype has a count of ten or more. V and J are TRBV29-1 and TRBJ2-7; D is undetermined. Trimming shortened V by 4 bases and J by 4 bases, and 11 bases separated the two germline ends. The CDR3 length is 12 residues. In germline, CDR1 is SQVTM, CDR2 ANQGSEA. The DNA of the CDR3 is TGCAGCGTTGCCGCCAGAACGTACGAGCAGTACTTC. Its protein product is CSVAARTYEQYF.